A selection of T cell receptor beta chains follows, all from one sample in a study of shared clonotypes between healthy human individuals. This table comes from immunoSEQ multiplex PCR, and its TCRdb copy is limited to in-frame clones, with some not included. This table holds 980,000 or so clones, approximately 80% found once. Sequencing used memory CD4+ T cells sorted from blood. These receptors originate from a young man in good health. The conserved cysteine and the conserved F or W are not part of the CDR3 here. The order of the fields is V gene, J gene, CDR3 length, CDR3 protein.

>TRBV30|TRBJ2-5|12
AWESLAGGETQY
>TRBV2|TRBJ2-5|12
ASSESTGGETQY
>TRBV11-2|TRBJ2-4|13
ASSPERLAKNIQY
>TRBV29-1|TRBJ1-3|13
SVRESAGYGNTIY
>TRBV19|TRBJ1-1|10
ASSIGAGEAF
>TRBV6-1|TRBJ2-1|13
ASLGWTGRDNEQF
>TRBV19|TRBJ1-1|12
ASSLTGSKFRAF
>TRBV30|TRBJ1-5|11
AWSVQSNQPQH
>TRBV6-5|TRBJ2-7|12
ASSYSRGPYEQY
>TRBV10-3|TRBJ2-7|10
ATGTGSYEQY
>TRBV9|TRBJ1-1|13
ASSPVPGVNTEAF
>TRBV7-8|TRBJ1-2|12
ASSLGPQGVGYT
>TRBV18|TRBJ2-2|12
ASSPPGETGELF
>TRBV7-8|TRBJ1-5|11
ASSSTGHWPQH
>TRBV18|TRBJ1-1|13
ASSPGQGIYTEAF
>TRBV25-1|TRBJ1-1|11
ASKGIKSAEAF
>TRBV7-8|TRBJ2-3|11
ASSPGGGRTQY
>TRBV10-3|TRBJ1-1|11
AITTGLDTEAF
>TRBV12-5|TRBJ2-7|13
ASGPSGGSSYEQY
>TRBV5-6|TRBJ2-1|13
ASSFKTSGGNEQF
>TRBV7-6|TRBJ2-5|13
ASSLAFQGWETQY
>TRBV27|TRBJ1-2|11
ASSWAGHYGYT
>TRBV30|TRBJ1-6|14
AWSGARGGTHSPLH
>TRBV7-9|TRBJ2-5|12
ASSFGGGEETQY
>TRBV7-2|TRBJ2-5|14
ASSPHPPSVGETQY
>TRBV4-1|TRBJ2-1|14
ASSQGSGGVYNEQF
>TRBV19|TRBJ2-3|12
ASTDFSRTDTQY
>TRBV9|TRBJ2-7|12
ASSPRHPSYEQY
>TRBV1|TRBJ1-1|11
TSSQEKNSEAF
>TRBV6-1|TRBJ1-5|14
ASSEYLLSLNQPQH
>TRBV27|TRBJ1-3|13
ASSRTGVSGNTIY
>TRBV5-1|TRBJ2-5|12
ASSTRTGGETQY
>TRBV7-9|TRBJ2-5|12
ASSLGTTLGTQY
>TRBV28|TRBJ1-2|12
ASNYRGPPGGYT
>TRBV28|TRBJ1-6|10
ASSSQGRSLH
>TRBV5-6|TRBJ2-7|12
ASSLAGQDYEQY
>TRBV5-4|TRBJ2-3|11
ASSFSATDTQY
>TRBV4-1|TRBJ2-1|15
ASSPSPASGGYNEQF
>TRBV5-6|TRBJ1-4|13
ASSLAGTDLEKLF
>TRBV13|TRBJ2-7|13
ASSPLSTSFHEQY
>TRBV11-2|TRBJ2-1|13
ASSLGGLGANEQF
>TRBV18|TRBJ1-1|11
ASSLDRGLEAF
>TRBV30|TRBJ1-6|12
AWSSRPGRGPLH
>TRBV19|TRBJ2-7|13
ASSIGSSGPYEQY
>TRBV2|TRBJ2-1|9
ASSESIVWF
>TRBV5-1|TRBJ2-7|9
ASSLADEQY
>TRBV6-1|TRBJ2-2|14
ASSELAGGNTGELF
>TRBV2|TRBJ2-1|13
ASSEQLASYNEQF
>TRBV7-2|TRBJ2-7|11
ASSSRQPYEQY
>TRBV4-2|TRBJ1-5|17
ASSQEWPRTGDGNQPQH
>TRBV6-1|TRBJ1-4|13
ASSLNRATNEKLF
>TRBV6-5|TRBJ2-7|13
ASSYKGPDSYEQY
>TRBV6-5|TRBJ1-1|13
ASSSLVGGITEAF